This T cell receptor beta chain was sequenced for a study of radiotherapy plus CTLA-4 blockade in lung cancer. Findings of the study overall: Once radiotherapy plus ipilimumab had been given, TCR clones derived from tumor expanded in blood. Early blood T cell clone changes and increased post-radiation serum interferon-beta were reportedly the strongest response predictors.

The protocol was immunoSEQ multiplex PCR, while the TCRdb copy is restricted to in-frame clones and leaves out a portion. The sample includes 25,000 to 35,000 clones, around 80% of them seen just once. V lost 0 bases to trimming and J lost 4 bases, with 12 bases between them. This CDR3 has 15 amino acids. The germline CDR1 and CDR2 sequences are MNHEY and SVGAGI. Alongside CTLA-4 blockade with ipilimumab, patients with chemo-refractory metastatic non-small-cell lung cancer received focal radiation. By share, this clone ranks as medium-sized. Its antigen is currently unknown. This clonotype was obtained from a human donor with non-small cell lung cancer who had stable disease on radiotherapy plus ipilimumab. The chain has TRBV6-5 and TRBJ1-2; D possibly corresponds to TRBD1 (5 bases). The source was peripheral blood, collected from a patient treated with radiotherapy plus ipilimumab. CDR3 bases: TGTGCCAGCAGTTACTCGGGGACTGAATTCTATGGCTACACCTTC. Translated: CASSYSGTEFYGYTF.